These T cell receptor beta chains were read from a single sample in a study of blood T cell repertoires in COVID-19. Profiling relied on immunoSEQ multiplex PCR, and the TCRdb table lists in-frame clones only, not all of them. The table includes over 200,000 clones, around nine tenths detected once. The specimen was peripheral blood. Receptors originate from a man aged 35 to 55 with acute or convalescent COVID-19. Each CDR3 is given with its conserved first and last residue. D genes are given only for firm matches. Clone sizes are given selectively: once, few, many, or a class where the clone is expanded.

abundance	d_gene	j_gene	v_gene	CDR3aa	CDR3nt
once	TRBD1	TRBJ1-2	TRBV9	CASSGDRTRYGYTF	TGTGCCAGCAGCGGGGACAGGACTCGTTATGGCTACACCTTC
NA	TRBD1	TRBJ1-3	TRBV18	CASSPRSQGAGGNTIYF	TGTGCCAGCTCACCACGCTCCCAGGGGGCAGGTGGAAACACCATATATTTT
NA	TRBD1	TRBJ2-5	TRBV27	CASSQHGQEETQYF	TGTGCCAGCAGTCAACACGGACAGGAAGAGACCCAGTACTTC
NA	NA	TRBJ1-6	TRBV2	CASILDWNSPLHF	TGTGCCAGCATTCTCGACTGGAATTCACCCCTCCACTTT
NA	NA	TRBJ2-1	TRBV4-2	CASSQGTGNEQFF	TGTGCCAGCAGCCAAGGAACAGGCAATGAGCAGTTCTTC
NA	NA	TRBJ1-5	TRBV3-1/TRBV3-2	CASSQPQGQPQHF	TGTGCCAGCAGCCAGCCACAGGGACAGCCCCAGCATTTT
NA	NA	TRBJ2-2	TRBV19	CASRTGGSGANTGELFF	TGTGCCAGTAGAACCGGGGGTAGCGGAGCGAACACCGGGGAGCTGTTTTTT
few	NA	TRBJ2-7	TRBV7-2	CASSLARSGSYEQYF	TGTGCCAGCAGCTTAGCGCGAAGCGGGTCCTACGAGCAGTACTTC
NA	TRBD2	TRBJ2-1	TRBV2	CASSELAGVASSYNEQFF	TGTGCCAGCAGTGAACTAGCGGGGGTCGCGAGCTCCTACAATGAGCAGTTCTTC
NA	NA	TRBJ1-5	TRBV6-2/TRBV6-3	CASSYGGVGNQPQHF	TGTGCCAGCAGTTACGGAGGGGTCGGCAATCAGCCCCAGCATTTT
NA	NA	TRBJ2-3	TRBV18	CASSQQKITDTQYF	TGTGCCAGCTCACAACAGAAAATCACAGATACGCAGTATTTT
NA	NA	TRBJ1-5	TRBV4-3	CASSQGTSGGQPQHF	TGCGCCAGCAGCCAGGGGACATCAGGAGGTCAGCCCCAGCATTTT
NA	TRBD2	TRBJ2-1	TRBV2	CASTLAGTPYNEQFF	TGTGCCAGCACCCTAGCGGGGACGCCCTACAATGAGCAGTTCTTC
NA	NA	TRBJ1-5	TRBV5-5	CASSLANRVQPQHF	TGTGCCAGCAGCTTGGCGAATCGGGTTCAGCCCCAGCATTTT
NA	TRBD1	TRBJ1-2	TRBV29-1	CSVEATGGGYTF	TGCAGCGTTGAAGCAACAGGGGGCGGCTACACCTTC
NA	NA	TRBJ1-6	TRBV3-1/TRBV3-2	CASSQVNSNSPLHF	TGTGCCAGCAGCCAAGTAAACAGTAATTCACCCCTCCACTTT
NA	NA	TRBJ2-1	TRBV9	CASSAQGSSYNEQFF	TGTGCCAGCAGCGCCCAGGGGAGCTCCTACAATGAGCAGTTCTTC
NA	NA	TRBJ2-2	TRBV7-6	CASSLGTSGELFF	TGTGCCAGCAGCTTAGGTACTAGCGGGGAGCTGTTTTTT
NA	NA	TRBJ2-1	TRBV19	CATRTGRASYNEQFF	TGTGCCACTAGAACAGGTCGGGCCTCCTACAATGAGCAGTTCTTC
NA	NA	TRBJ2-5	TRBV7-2	CASGPWETQYF	TGTGCCAGCGGGCCCTGGGAGACCCAGTACTTC
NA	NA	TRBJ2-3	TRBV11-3	CASSRRGAEDTQYF	TGTGCCAGCAGCCGCCGGGGGGCGGAAGATACGCAGTATTTT
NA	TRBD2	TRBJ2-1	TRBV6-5	CASKSGGSSYNEQFF	TGTGCCAGCAAATCCGGGGGGAGCTCCTACAATGAGCAGTTCTTC
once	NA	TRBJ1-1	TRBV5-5	CASSLMTVNTEAFF	TGTGCCAGCAGCTTAATGACAGTGAACACTGAAGCTTTCTTT
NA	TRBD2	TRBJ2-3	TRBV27	CASSSRRESRSGATDTQYF	TGTGCCAGCAGTTCACGCAGGGAATCGAGGAGCGGGGCCACAGATACGCAGTATTTT
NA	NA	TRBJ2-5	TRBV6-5	CASETGVQETQYF	TGTGCCAGCGAAACAGGAGTACAAGAGACCCAGTACTTC